One sample yielded the 18 T cell receptor beta chains listed below, sequenced in a study of blood T cell repertoires in COVID-19. Data came from immunoSEQ multiplex PCR; TCRdb stores just in-frame clones and leaves some out. The data hold about 160,000 clones, with around 82% observed a single time. The source material was peripheral blood. Receptors were obtained from a middle-aged woman with COVID-19, enrolled during active disease.

V usage is TRBV25-1 and J usage is TRBJ2-1; D is possibly TRBD1 (6 bases). The germline V gene has CDR1 MGHDK and CDR2 SYGVNS. The length of the CDR3 is 16 residues. Trimming cost V 3 bases and J 4 bases, with 16 bases left between them. The CDR3 here is CASSEATGTYYNEQFF. The CDR3 nucleotides are TGTGCCAGCAGTGAGGCGACCGGGACATATTACAATGAGCAGTTCTTC.

This clone was detected once. The rearrangement joins TRBV6-5 to TRBJ2-5; D not certain. Germline V gene sequence: CDR1 MNHEY, CDR2 SVGAGI. Trimming took off 5 bases at V and 1 base at J, with 11 bases between the two ends. CDR3 length: 14 residues. The DNA for the CDR3 is TGTGCCAGCAGTCTCGTCGGAGTCCAAGAGACCCAGTACTTC. This encodes CASSLVGVQETQYF.

This clone showed up just once. CDR3 bases: TGTGCCAGCAGAGACTTTAAATCAGATACGCAGTATTTT. Its translation: CASRDFKSDTQYF. The chain links TRBV6-6 to TRBJ2-3; D remains ambiguous. Germline V lookup: CDR1 MNHNY, CDR2 SVGAGI (reference sequence). The CDR3 consists of 13 residues. V dropped 6 bases and J dropped 4 bases, with 11 bases sitting between them.

This clone was seen more than once but under ten times. The chain has TRBV12-3 or TRBV12-4 and TRBJ2-4; D possibly corresponds to TRBD1 (5 bases). Deletions cut 4 bases from V and 5 bases from J, with 6 bases between. CDR3 size: 12 residues. CDR3 sequence reads: CASSSRENIQYF. CDR3 in DNA: TGTGCCAGCAGTTCCAGGGAAAACATTCAGTACTTC.

This rearrangement joins TRBV11-2 to TRBJ1-1; 7 bases fit TRBD1. In germline, CDR1 is SGHAT, CDR2 FQNNGV. The CDR3 loop spans 13 amino acids. V dropped 7 bases and J dropped 3; count of bases not matched to a gene: 5. The CDR3 reads CASNPDRDTEAFF. Here the CDR3 DNA reads TGTGCCAGCAACCCTGACAGGGACACTGAAGCTTTCTTT.

This clone was found a few times. The chain couples TRBV11-3 to TRBJ2-5; 12 nucleotides agree with TRBD1. The germline gives CDR1 SGHNT, CDR2 YENEEA. The CDR3 extends over 15 amino acids. The junction had 4 bases not matched to a gene; V was cut back by 5 bases and J by 3 bases. This CDR3 is CASSHGTGGEETQYF. The CDR3 nucleotides are TGTGCCAGCAGCCACGGGACAGGGGGCGAAGAGACCCAGTACTTC. The whole variable domain, filled in from reference TRBV11-3 and TRBJ2-5, reads EAGVVQSPRYKIIEKKQPVAFWCNPISGHNTLYWYLQNLGQGPELLIRYENEEAVDDSQLPKDRFSAERLKGVDSTLKIQPAELGDSAVYLCASSHGTGGEETQYFGPGTRLLVL.

The gene calls are TRBV7-6 and TRBJ1-3, with TRBD1 as a possible D gene (6 bases). Germline lookup yields CDR1 SGHVS and CDR2 FNYEAQ. The germline V and J ends were trimmed by 4 bases and 0 bases, with 7 bases remaining between them. This CDR3 has 14 residues. The CDR3 nucleotides are TGTGCCAGCAGCTCGACAGGCTCTGGAAACACCATATATTTT. Amino acid sequence: CASSSTGSGNTIYF. The full variable domain, in which reference TRBV7-6 and TRBJ1-3 provide the parts outside the CDR3, is GAGVSQSPRYKVTKRGQDVALRCDPISGHVSLYWYRQALGQGPEFLTYFNYEAQQDKSGLPNDRFSAERPEGSISTLTIQRTEQRDSAMYRCASSSTGSGNTIYFGEGSWLTVV.

At least ten counts were recorded for this clone. This sequence joins TRBV27 and TRBJ2-1; D is uncertain. Trimming left V 5 bases short and J 8 bases short, with 22 bases between. In germline, CDR1 is MNHEY, CDR2 SMNVEV (reference sequence). The CDR3 extends over 16 amino acids. DNA for the CDR3: TGTGCCAGCAGTCCATTTCGCCCACCCCCTTTAGATGAGCAGTTCTTC. This codes for CASSPFRPPPLDEQFF.

This chain uses TRBV11-3 with TRBJ2-5, with TRBD2 matching over 9 bases. The CDR3 runs to 17 residues. Trimming took 4 bases from V and 0 from J; bases not matched to a gene: 9. The germline V gene has CDR1 SGHNT and CDR2 YENEEA. CDR3 coding DNA: TGTGCCAGCAGCTCGGGTAGCGGGAGACACAACCAAGAGACCCAGTACTTC. Translation: CASSSGSGRHNQETQYF.

This clone was detected only once. The chain couples TRBV9 to TRBJ1-2; D remains ambiguous. Deletions cut 3 bases from V and 2 bases from J, with 8 bases between. The CDR3 runs to 13 residues. Germline values: CDR1 SGDLS, CDR2 YYNGEE. The CDR3 DNA is TGTGCCAGCAGCGATACATGGAACTATGGCTACACCTTC. As protein: CASSDTWNYGYTF.

The chain is built from TRBV19 and TRBJ1-5; possible D gene TRBD1, 5 bases. CDR3 length: 15 amino acids. Germline lookup yields CDR1 LNHDA and CDR2 SQIVND (reference sequence). V was trimmed by 2 bases and J by 7 bases, leaving 15 bases between them. The CDR3: CASSIRAGINQPQHF. The CDR3 region has the DNA TGTGCCAGTAGTATAAGGGCAGGGATAAACCAGCCCCAGCATTTT.

The genes are TRBV13 and TRBJ1-1; D gene ambiguous. CDR3 length equals 14 residues. Trimming shortened V by 3 bases and J by 4 bases, and 12 bases separated the two germline ends. In germline, CDR1 is PRHDT, CDR2 FYEKMQ (reference sequence). The CDR3 DNA reads TGTGCCAGCAGCTTGGAGGAGGCGGGCACTGAAGCTTTCTTT. Residues: CASSLEEAGTEAFF.

V usage is TRBV7-9 and J usage is TRBJ2-7; the D gene is possibly TRBD1 (6 bases). The CDR3 loop spans 13 amino acids. Germline values: CDR1 SEHNR, CDR2 FQNEAQ (reference sequence). The ends were cut back, 6 bases at V and 3 bases at J, with 12 bases in the middle. Here the CDR3 DNA reads TGTGCCAGCAGTTTCGACAGGAACTACGAGCAGTACTTC. As protein: CASSFDRNYEQYF. The full variable domain, completed using reference TRBV7-9 and TRBJ2-7, is DTGVSQNPRHKITKRGQNVTFRCDPISEHNRLYWYRQTLGQGPEFLTYFQNEAQLEKSRLLSDRFSAERPKGSFSTLEIQRTEQGDSAMYLCASSFDRNYEQYFGPGTRLTVT.

This clone was seen a single time. This sequence joins TRBV9 and TRBJ1-3; unclear D gene. V lost 0 bases and J 4 bases, leaving 8 bases between the germline ends. The CDR3 sequence is 14 residues long. CDR1 is SGDLS and CDR2 is YYNGEE in the germline V gene. The CDR3 protein is CASSVGYQGNTIYF. As DNA, the CDR3 is TGTGCCAGCAGCGTAGGATATCAGGGAAACACCATATATTTT.

The chain couples TRBV7-8 to TRBJ2-3; unclear D gene. V lost 4 bases to trimming and J lost 3 bases, with 17 bases between them. The CDR3 length is 16 residues. CDR1 and CDR2 (germline): SGHVS, FQNEAQ. CDR3 residues: CASSSIEATETDTQYF. In DNA, the CDR3 is TGTGCCAGCAGCTCAATCGAGGCGACGGAAACAGATACGCAGTATTTT.

The chain employs TRBV2 and TRBJ2-5, with 10 nucleotides matching TRBD1. The ends lost 6 bases at V and 5 bases at J; junction bases unmatched: 12. The length of the CDR3 is 16 residues. CDR1 and CDR2 (germline): SNHLY, FYNNEI. CDR3 in DNA: TGTGCCAGCAGCGTTACCGGGACAGGGGAGAGGGAGACCCAGTACTTC. This gives the protein CASSVTGTGERETQYF.

The chain combines TRBV14 with TRBJ2-7; 14 positions match TRBD2. The J segment lost 7 bases and the V segment lost 2 bases, leaving 13 bases of the junction unmatched. Germline CDR1 SGHDN, CDR2 FVKESK. The CDR3 spans 18 residues. The CDR3, as DNA: TGTGCCAGCAGCCAACTCCACAGACTAGCGGGGGGGCCGGGAGAGCAGTACGTC. Translating gives CASSQLHRLAGGPGEQYV.

V is TRBV27 and J is TRBJ1-1; no firm D call. The CDR3 length is 15 residues. Trimming pared 6 bases from V and 0 bases from J, leaving 14 bases between. Germline V gives CDR1 MNHEY, CDR2 SMNVEV (reference sequence). The CDR3 sequence: CASRLDFALNTEAFF. In DNA, the CDR3 is TGTGCCAGCAGGCTAGACTTCGCCCTGAACACTGAAGCTTTCTTT.